This T cell receptor beta chain was captured by sequencing in a study of T-cell reconstitution after alpha-beta-depleted transplantation in children. Researchers prepared the TCRbeta library using unique molecular identifiers, the study reports. One entry per CDR3 protein results from TCRdb running MiXCR on the PCR reads. Altogether 110,000 or so distinct CDR3 sequences are present, 5% to 7% being singletons, with the ten largest covering more than 20%. The CDR3 runs 14 residues. V was trimmed by 4 bases and J by 8 bases, leaving 15 bases between them. Germline-derived CDR1 and CDR2 are LGHNA and YNFKEQ. This clonotype was picked up many times. Antigen: not known. Study-level findings and limits: By one year post-transplant, T-cell counts and diversity largely arose from T cells that were newly produced. It was reported that alpha-beta T cells came from several hundred expanded graft clones (about two months after transplant). Surviving recipient T cells and thymic progenitors produced the high day-60 TCRbeta diversity seen in some patients.

The chain recombines TRBV4-2 with TRBJ1-5, with D tentatively TRBD1 (5 bases). Here the sequenced sample was PBMCs, mostly from graft donor cells, taken 360 days after TCRalphabeta/CD19-depleted stem cell transplant. The sequence came from a male patient aged 2 to 10 who had a stem cell transplant for acute lymphoblastic leukemia, so the T cells may come from the graft donor. The CDR3 loop reads CASSLRDGKEPQHF. In DNA, the CDR3 is TGTGCCAGCAGCCTCCGGGACGGCAAAGAGCCCCAGCATTTT.